This T cell receptor beta chain was found in a study of blood T cells in healthy people across ages (dated by TCRdb to the mid-2010s). At the level of the whole study: Template switching captured roughly one uniquely barcoded TCR beta cDNA molecule per two T cells in model experiments. Using the same blood draw, the study looked at two additional independent replicas of 1 million unique cDNA reads for two donors, one aged 18 to 30 and the other aged 80 or older. Age-related changes in TCR beta repertoire diversity were measured in the study by deep sequencing normalized with unique cDNA molecular identifiers. To avoid experimental bias, donors of different ages were spread randomly across the sequencing lanes. The donors were divided into four age groups: young (average approximately 15 years), middle-aged (around 41), aged (around 67) and long-lived (about 90). Overall study outcomes, separate from this receptor: Estimates of total diversity based on one million sequenced T cells were regarded as lower bounds and as underestimates. Donor CMV infection status was unknown, potentially confounding age-related changes in expanded clonotypes. As age increased, observed TCR beta diversity per million T cells dropped in a roughly linear way, and a significant reduction was already evident by age around 41. Conclusive comparison of naive and antigen-experienced compartments was prevented by the profiling of bulk unsorted PBMCs. The long-lived group showed more naive CD4+ T cells, fewer expanded clones and increased TCR diversity than the aged group, suggesting age selection. The percentage of naive T cells measured by flow cytometry correlated strongly with observed TCR beta diversity.

Note on this clonotype: Its antigen target is currently unknown. Per-base qualities were not stored, and no clone one base away is much larger.

The donors were around 39 Caucasian individuals from Russia, aged about 6 to 95 years, who were systemically healthy. Approximately 9 milliliters of peripheral blood were collected from each donor into EDTA-treated Vacutainer tubes. Ficoll-Paque density-gradient centrifugation was used to isolate PBMCs, with at least 7 million per sample. Total RNA was extracted from PBMCs with Trizol reagent, with at least 6 micrograms obtained per sample. For every donor, an aliquot of PBMCs went through flow cytometry to measure the percentages of naive CD45RAhigh/CD27high T cells. To prepare the library, 5' RACE was applied. Sequencing instrument: Illumina HiSeq 2500. A second PCR of about 7 to 12 cycles was run with a J-beta primer mix and a sample-barcoded 5' primer. Each TCR beta cDNA molecule received a unique molecular identifier from a template-switch 5' adaptor carrying 12 random nucleotides. Each sample yielded at least 3 million CDR3-containing paired-end reads. The Mint cDNA synthesis kit, primed by a TRBC-specific oligonucleotide, was used to synthesize first-strand cDNA from all RNA. All cDNA was treated with uracil-DNA glycosylase and then went through a first 18-cycle PCR with the universal primers M1SS and BC2_uni_R. As for how the authors treated the data: For normalization, 1 million high-quality reads were randomly selected from each sample, with every read carrying a distinct molecular identifier. Instead of being binned into consensus sequences, reads that shared molecular identifiers were thrown out. MiTCR, with a Q25 quality threshold and the strictest error-elimination algorithm, was used for CDR3 identification, clonotype clustering and error correction. A nonparametric unseen species model with Euler transformation was used to estimate lower-bound total TCR beta diversity. The public reads were reanalyzed by TCRdb: fastp trimming at Q25, MiXCR alignment, in-frame beta chains only. CDR3 protein duplicates are merged, each entry listing the most common genes and DNA. These V and J calls derive from TCRdb rather than the authors' analysis. This sample holds roughly 1,800,000 distinct CDR3 sequences; 40% to 55% were observed only once. About 2.1% of the sample is held by the ten biggest clonotypes.

The germline V gene gives CDR1 as MDHEN and CDR2 as SYDVKM. The V end gives up 6 bases and the J end 6 bases, leaving 9 bases in the junction not matched to a gene. The CDR3 has 16 amino acids, counting the end cysteine and phenylalanine. Only the CDR3 part of the read is kept: 48 bases, read in frame from the first base. The sequencing input was blood. The sequence joins TRBV28 to TRBJ2-1, with TRBD2 identical over 12 junction bases. This sequence was found in a woman between 40 and 50 years old in good health. The DNA sequence is given as TGTGCCAGCAGCCTACCTCTAGCGGGGGGGCCCAATGAGCAGTTCTTC. The encoded protein is CASSLPLAGGPNEQFF.